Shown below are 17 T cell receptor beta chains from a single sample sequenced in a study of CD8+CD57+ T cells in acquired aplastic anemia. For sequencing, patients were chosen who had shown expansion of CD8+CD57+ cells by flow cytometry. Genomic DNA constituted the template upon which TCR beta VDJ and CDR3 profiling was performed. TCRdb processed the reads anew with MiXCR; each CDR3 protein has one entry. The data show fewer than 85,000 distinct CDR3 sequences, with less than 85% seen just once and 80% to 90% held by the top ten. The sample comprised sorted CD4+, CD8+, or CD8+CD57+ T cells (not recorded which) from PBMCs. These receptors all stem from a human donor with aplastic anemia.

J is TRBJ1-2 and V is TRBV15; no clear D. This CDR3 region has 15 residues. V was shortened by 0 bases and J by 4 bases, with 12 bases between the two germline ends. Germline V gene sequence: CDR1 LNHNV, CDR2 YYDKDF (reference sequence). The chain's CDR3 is CATSRDGSGVYGYTF. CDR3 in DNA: TGTGCCACCAGCAGAGATGGATCGGGTGTCTATGGCTACACCTTC. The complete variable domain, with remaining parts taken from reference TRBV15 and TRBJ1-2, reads DAMVIQNPRYQVTQFGKPVTLSCSQTLNHNVMYWYQQKSSQAPKLLFHYYDKDFNNEADTPDNFQSRRPNTSFCFLDIRSPGLGDTAMYLCATSRDGSGVYGYTFGSGTRLTVV.

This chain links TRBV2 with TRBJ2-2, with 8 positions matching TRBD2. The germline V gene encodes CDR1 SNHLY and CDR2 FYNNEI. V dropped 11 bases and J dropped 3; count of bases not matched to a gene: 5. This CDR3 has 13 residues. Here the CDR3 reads CAPGGADTGELFF. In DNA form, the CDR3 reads TGTGCCCCGGGGGGGGCGGACACCGGGGAGCTGTTTTTT.

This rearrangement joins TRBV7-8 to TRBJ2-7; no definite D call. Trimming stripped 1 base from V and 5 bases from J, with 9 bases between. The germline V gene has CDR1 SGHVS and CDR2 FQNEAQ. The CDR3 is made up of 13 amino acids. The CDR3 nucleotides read TGTGCCAGCAGCTTAGGTCGCGCGAACGAGCAGTACTTC. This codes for CASSLGRANEQYF. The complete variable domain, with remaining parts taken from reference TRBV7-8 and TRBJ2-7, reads GAGVSQSPRYKVAKRGQDVALRCDPISGHVSLFWYQQALGQGPEFLTYFQNEAQLDKSGLPSDRFFAERPEGSVSTLKIQRTQQEDSAVYLCASSLGRANEQYFGPGTRLTVT.

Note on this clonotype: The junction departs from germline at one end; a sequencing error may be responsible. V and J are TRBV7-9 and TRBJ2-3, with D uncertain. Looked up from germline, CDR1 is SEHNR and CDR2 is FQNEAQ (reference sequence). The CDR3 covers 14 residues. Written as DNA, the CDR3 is TGTGCCAGCAGCTTCTCCGGAAGCACGGATACGCAGTATTTT. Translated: CASSFSGSTDTQYF. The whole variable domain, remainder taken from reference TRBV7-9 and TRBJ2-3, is DTGVSQNPRHKITKRGQNVTFRCDPISEHNRLYWYRQTLGQGPEFLTYFQNEAQLEKSRLLSDRFSAERPKGSFSTLEIQRTEQGDSAMYLCASSFSGSTDTQYFGPGTRLTVL.

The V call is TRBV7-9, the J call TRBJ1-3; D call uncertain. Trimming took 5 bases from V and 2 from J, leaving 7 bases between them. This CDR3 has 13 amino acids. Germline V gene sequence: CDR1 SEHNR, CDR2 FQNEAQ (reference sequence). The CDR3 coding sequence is TGTGCCAGCAGCGCAGGTGCTGGAAACACCATATATTTT. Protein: CASSAGAGNTIYF.

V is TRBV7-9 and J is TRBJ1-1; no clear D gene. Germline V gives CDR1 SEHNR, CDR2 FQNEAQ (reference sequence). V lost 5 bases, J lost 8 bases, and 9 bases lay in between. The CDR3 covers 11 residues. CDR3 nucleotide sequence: TGTGCCAGCAGCCCCGCCTGGGAAGCTTTCTTT. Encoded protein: CASSPAWEAFF.

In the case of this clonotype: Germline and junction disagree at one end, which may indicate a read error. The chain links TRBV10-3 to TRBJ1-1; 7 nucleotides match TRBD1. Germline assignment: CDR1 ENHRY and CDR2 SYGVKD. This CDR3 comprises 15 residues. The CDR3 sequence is CAVSEQGHGNTEAFF. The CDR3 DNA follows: TGTGCCGTCAGTGAACAGGGGCACGGGAACACTGAAGCTTTCTTT.

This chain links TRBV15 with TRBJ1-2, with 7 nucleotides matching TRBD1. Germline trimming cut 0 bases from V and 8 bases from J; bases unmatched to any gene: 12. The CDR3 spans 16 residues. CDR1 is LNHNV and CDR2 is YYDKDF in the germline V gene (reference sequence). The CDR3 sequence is CATSRDIPTGLGGYTF. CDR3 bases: TGTGCCACCAGCAGAGACATCCCGACAGGGCTTGGAGGCTACACCTTC.

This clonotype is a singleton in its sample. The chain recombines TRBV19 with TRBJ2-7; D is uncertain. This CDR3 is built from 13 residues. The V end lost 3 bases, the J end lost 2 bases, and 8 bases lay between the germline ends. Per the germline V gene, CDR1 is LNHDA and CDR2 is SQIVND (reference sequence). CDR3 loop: CASSIRPPYEQYF. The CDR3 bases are TGTGCCAGTAGTATCAGGCCTCCCTACGAGCAGTACTTC.

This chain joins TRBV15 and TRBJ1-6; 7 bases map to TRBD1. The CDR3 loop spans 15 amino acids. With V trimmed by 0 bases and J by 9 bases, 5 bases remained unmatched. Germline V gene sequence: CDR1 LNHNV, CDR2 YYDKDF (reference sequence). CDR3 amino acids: CATSRDRQGSSPLHF. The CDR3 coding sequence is TGTGCCACCAGCAGAGATCGACAGGGCAGTTCACCCCTCCACTTT.

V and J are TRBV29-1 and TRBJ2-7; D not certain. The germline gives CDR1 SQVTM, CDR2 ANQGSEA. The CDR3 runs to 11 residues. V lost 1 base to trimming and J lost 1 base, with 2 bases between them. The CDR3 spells CSVEVSYEQYF. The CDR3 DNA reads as TGCAGCGTTGAAGTATCCTACGAGCAGTACTTC.

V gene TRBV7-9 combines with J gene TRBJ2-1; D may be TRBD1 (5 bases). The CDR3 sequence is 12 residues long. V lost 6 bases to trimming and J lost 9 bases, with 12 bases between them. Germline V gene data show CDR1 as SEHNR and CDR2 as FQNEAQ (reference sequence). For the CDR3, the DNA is TGTGCCAGCAGTTTTAGGGGCGGTGAGCAGTTCTTC. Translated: CASSFRGGEQFF.

CDR3 region: CAIRDQVVGIDYGYTF. CDR3 nucleotides: TGTGCCATCAGGGACCAGGTGGTCGGTATAGACTATGGCTACACCTTC. This chain links TRBV10-3 with TRBJ1-2; no reliable D call. The germline V gene has CDR1 ENHRY and CDR2 SYGVKD. The CDR3 has 16 amino acids. V was shortened by 6 bases and J by 3 bases, with 20 bases between the two germline ends.

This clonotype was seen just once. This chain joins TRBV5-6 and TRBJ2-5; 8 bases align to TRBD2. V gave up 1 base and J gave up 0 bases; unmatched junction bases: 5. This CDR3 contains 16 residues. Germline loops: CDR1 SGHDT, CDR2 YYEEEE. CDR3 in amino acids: CASSLLGTRYQETQYF. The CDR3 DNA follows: TGTGCCAGCAGCTTGCTCGGGACTAGGTACCAAGAGACCCAGTACTTC.

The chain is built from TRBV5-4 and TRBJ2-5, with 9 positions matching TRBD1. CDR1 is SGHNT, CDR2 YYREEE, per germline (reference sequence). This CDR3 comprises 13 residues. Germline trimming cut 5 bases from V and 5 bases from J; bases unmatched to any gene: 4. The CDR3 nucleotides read TGTGCCAGCAGAGGGGACAGGGCGGAGACCCAGTACTTC. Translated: CASRGDRAETQYF.

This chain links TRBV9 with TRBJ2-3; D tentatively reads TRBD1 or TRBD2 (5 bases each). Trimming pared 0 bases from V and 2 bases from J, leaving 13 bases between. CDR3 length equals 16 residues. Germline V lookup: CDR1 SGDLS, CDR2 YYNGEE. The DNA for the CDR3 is TGTGCCAGCAGCGTAGCCGGGGCTCCTTTCACAGATACGCAGTATTTT. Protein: CASSVAGAPFTDTQYF.

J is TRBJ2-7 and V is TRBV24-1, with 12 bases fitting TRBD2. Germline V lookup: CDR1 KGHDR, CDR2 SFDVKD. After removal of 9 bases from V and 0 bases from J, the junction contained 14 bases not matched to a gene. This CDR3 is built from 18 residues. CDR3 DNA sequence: TGTGCCACCCCCAACGAGCAGGGACTAGCGGGCAACTCCTACGAGCAGTACTTC. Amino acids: CATPNEQGLAGNSYEQYF.